This TCR beta chain was recovered during a study of T cell responses to AZD1222 COVID-19 vaccine. The method was immunoSEQ multiplex PCR; TCRdb's version includes in-frame clones alone and lacks a portion of them. Here the sample spans approximately 100,000 clones, about nine tenths being singletons. The CDR3 length is 12 residues. Germline V lookup: CDR1 SGHKS, CDR2 YYEKEE (reference sequence). The ends were cut back, 5 bases at V and 8 bases at J, with 10 bases in the middle. The chain uses TRBV5-5 and TRBJ1-4, with D unclear. This TCR came from an adult who received the AZD1222 COVID-19 vaccine. The sequencing here drew on peripheral blood, taken 28 days after the second AZD1222 dose. CDR3 coding DNA: TGTGCCAGCAGTCAGGCGGAGGAAAAACTGTTTTTT. It specifies CASSQAEEKLFF.